Listed below are T cell receptor beta chains from one sample, sequenced in a study of blood T cell repertoires in COVID-19. The data were produced by immunoSEQ multiplex PCR, yet TCRdb's version contains in-frame clones alone and is incomplete. The table lists approximately 190,000 clones, over 80% of them singletons. The sequenced sample was peripheral blood. These TCRs come from an older woman with COVID-19, enrolled during active disease. Each CDR3 is given with its conserved first and last residue. The order of the fields is CDR3 DNA, CDR3 protein, J gene, V gene, clone size, D gene. A D gene is named only where the DNA matches it firmly. A row's size may be missing; if present it is once, few, many or a size class.

DNA: TGTGCCACCAGTAGAATGACGGGGATCAAGCCCCAGCATTTT; CDR3: CATSRMTGIKPQHF; J: TRBJ1-5; V: TRBV24-1; size: .; D: .
DNA: TGCGCCAGCCGCGTAGCGGGGGCGTACAATGAGCAGTTCTTC; CDR3: CASRVAGAYNEQFF; J: TRBJ2-1; V: TRBV5-1; size: .; D: TRBD2
DNA: TGTGCCAGTAGTAAGGATGGCGGACAGGGGGCCCAGACGAACACCGGGGAGCTGTTTTTT; CDR3: CASSKDGGQGAQTNTGELFF; J: TRBJ2-2; V: TRBV19; size: .; D: TRBD1
DNA: TGTGCCAGCAGCTTGGCTTCCGTGAACACTGAAGCTTTCTTT; CDR3: CASSLASVNTEAFF; J: TRBJ1-1; V: TRBV7-3; size: .; D: .
DNA: TGTGCCTCAGGGCTAGGGGGCTGGTCACCCCTCCACTTT; CDR3: CASGLGGWSPLHF; J: TRBJ1-6; V: TRBV19; size: few; D: TRBD1
DNA: TGTGCCAGCTCACCACCGGGGAGGGAAGGCTACACCTTC; CDR3: CASSPPGREGYTF; J: TRBJ1-2; V: TRBV18; size: .; D: .
DNA: TGTGCCACCAGTGATACAGGGGGCGGCAATCAGCCCCAGCATTTT; CDR3: CATSDTGGGNQPQHF; J: TRBJ1-5; V: TRBV24-1; size: .; D: TRBD1
DNA: TGTGCCAGCAGCCGTCAGGCGATAACAAACACTGAAGCTTTCTTT; CDR3: CASSRQAITNTEAFF; J: TRBJ1-1; V: TRBV7-9; size: .; D: .
DNA: TGTGCCAGCAGTTTATGGAGGGGGACAGGGGGGAACACTGAAGCTTTCTTT; CDR3: CASSLWRGTGGNTEAFF; J: TRBJ1-1; V: TRBV28; size: .; D: TRBD1
DNA: TGTGCCAGCAGCCCACAAAGCACAGATACGCAGTATTTT; CDR3: CASSPQSTDTQYF; J: TRBJ2-3; V: TRBV11-3; size: once; D: .
DNA: TGTGCCAGCAGCCCCTTCGGGCAGGGGTTTGGAAACACCATATATTTT; CDR3: CASSPFGQGFGNTIYF; J: TRBJ1-3; V: TRBV3-1/TRBV3-2; size: .; D: .
DNA: TGTGCCACCAGACAGACCCCTTATGGCTACACCTTC; CDR3: CATRQTPYGYTF; J: TRBJ1-2; V: TRBV2; size: .; D: .
DNA: TGTGCCAGCAGTTGGGGGGGGCCTGGTGAAGCTTTCTTT; CDR3: CASSWGGPGEAFF; J: TRBJ1-1; V: TRBV12-3/TRBV12-4; size: few; D: .
DNA: TGTGCCAGCGTGACTAGGCGGAGCTCCTACAATGAGCAGTTCTTC; CDR3: CASVTRRSSYNEQFF; J: TRBJ2-1; V: TRBV2; size: .; D: .
DNA: TGTGCCAGCAGCCAAGGCTGGCCGAACATATATTTT; CDR3: CASSQGWPNIYF; J: TRBJ1-3; V: TRBV14; size: .; D: .
DNA: TGTGCCAGCAGTTTGCGGGTTAGCGGGAGGTCCAACTACGAGCAGTACTTC; CDR3: CASSLRVSGRSNYEQYF; J: TRBJ2-7; V: TRBV27; size: .; D: TRBD2
DNA: TGTGCCAGCAGCTTTAATCCGGGTATTAGCACAGATACGCAGTATTTT; CDR3: CASSFNPGISTDTQYF; J: TRBJ2-3; V: TRBV7-2; size: .; D: .
DNA: TGTGCCAGCAGCTTAGAGCGGATCCCCTACAATCAGCCCCAGCATTTT; CDR3: CASSLERIPYNQPQHF; J: TRBJ1-5; V: TRBV7-8; size: .; D: .
DNA: TGTGCCAGCAGCTTGGCCTCCTTCTATGGCTACACCTTC; CDR3: CASSLASFYGYTF; J: TRBJ1-2; V: TRBV5-5; size: .; D: .
DNA: TGTGCCAGCAGCACCCGACAGGGAGCGGTAACCACAGATACGCAGTATTTT; CDR3: CASSTRQGAVTTDTQYF; J: TRBJ2-3; V: TRBV3-1/TRBV3-2; size: .; D: TRBD1
DNA: TGCGCCAGCAGCTTCGCCGGTAGCACAGATACGCAGTATTTT; CDR3: CASSFAGSTDTQYF; J: TRBJ2-3; V: TRBV5-1; size: .; D: .
DNA: TGTGCCAGCAGCCAAGACCCCAGTCGACTAGCGGGAAACGACGAGCAGTACTTC; CDR3: CASSQDPSRLAGNDEQYF; J: TRBJ2-7; V: TRBV4-2; size: .; D: TRBD2
DNA: TGTGCCAGTAGTTCAGGGACTAGCGGGAGGGCCAGGGATGAGCAGTTCTTC; CDR3: CASSSGTSGRARDEQFF; J: TRBJ2-1; V: TRBV19; size: .; D: TRBD2
DNA: TGTGCCAGTAGTATAGTAGGAGTTAGCAATCAGCCCCAGCATTTT; CDR3: CASSIVGVSNQPQHF; J: TRBJ1-5; V: TRBV19; size: .; D: .
DNA: TGCGCCAGCAGCTTGGAGGGGAACGGTGGAAACACCATATATTTT; CDR3: CASSLEGNGGNTIYF; J: TRBJ1-3; V: TRBV5-1; size: many; D: .
DNA: TGTGCCTGGAGCCTCGGACAGTTTCATTCGGCTAACACTGAAGCTTTCTTT; CDR3: CAWSLGQFHSANTEAFF; J: TRBJ1-1; V: TRBV30; size: few; D: .
DNA: TGTGCCTGGAACCCGACAAATAGCAATCAGCCCCAGCATTTT; CDR3: CAWNPTNSNQPQHF; J: TRBJ1-5; V: TRBV30; size: .; D: .
DNA: TGCAGCGTTGGGACGGACAGTTACACCTTC; CDR3: CSVGTDSYTF; J: TRBJ1-2; V: TRBV29-1; size: .; D: .
DNA: TGTGCCAGCAGTTTATTGGGACTAGCGGGAAGTCGGTTCTTC; CDR3: CASSLLGLAGSRFF; J: TRBJ2-1; V: TRBV28; size: .; D: TRBD2
DNA: TGTGCCAGCAGCGTAGCGGCGGCCCCGAGCACCGGGGAGCTGTTTTTT; CDR3: CASSVAAAPSTGELFF; J: TRBJ2-2; V: TRBV9; size: .; D: .
DNA: TGTGCCAGCAGCCCTGAGGCGGGCACAGATACGCAGTATTTT; CDR3: CASSPEAGTDTQYF; J: TRBJ2-3; V: TRBV11-3; size: .; D: .
DNA: TGTGCCAGCAGCTTGGGAATATTGGGGGGGACTGAAGCTTTCTTT; CDR3: CASSLGILGGTEAFF; J: TRBJ1-1; V: TRBV5-6; size: .; D: .
DNA: TGTGCCAGCAGTGAAGCCCCGGGGGGAAACACCATATATTTT; CDR3: CASSEAPGGNTIYF; J: TRBJ1-3; V: TRBV6-1; size: .; D: .
DNA: TGTGCCAGCAGTACAGGGGGGCGAGGTCAGCCCCAGCATTTT; CDR3: CASSTGGRGQPQHF; J: TRBJ1-5; V: TRBV28; size: .; D: TRBD1
DNA: TGTGCCAGCAGTTTGGCCGGGGTCTACGAGCAGTACTTC; CDR3: CASSLAGVYEQYF; J: TRBJ2-7; V: TRBV12-3/TRBV12-4; size: .; D: .
DNA: TGTGCCAGCAGCCAAGATTTGGGCAATGAAAAACTGTTTTTT; CDR3: CASSQDLGNEKLFF; J: TRBJ1-4; V: TRBV3-1/TRBV3-2; size: .; D: .
DNA: TGTGCCTATAGGCAGGGGTCCTACAATGAGCAGTTCTTC; CDR3: CAYRQGSYNEQFF; J: TRBJ2-1; V: TRBV30; size: few; D: .
DNA: TGTGCCAGCAGCCCAGGGGGTGCCAATGAAAAACTGTTTTTT; CDR3: CASSPGGANEKLFF; J: TRBJ1-4; V: TRBV28; size: .; D: TRBD1
DNA: TGTGCCAGCAGTGATACATGGGCCGCGAACACTGAAGCTTTCTTT; CDR3: CASSDTWAANTEAFF; J: TRBJ1-1; V: TRBV6-1; size: .; D: .
DNA: TGTGCCACCAGTGACCCAGGACTACTCAATGAGCAGTTCTTC; CDR3: CATSDPGLLNEQFF; J: TRBJ2-1; V: TRBV24-1; size: .; D: .
DNA: TGTGCCAGTACCTCCGGGACAGGGGACACTGAAGCTTTCTTT; CDR3: CASTSGTGDTEAFF; J: TRBJ1-1; V: TRBV19; size: .; D: TRBD1
DNA: TGTGCCAGCAGCCCGCGGACAGGAGAGACCCAGTACTTC; CDR3: CASSPRTGETQYF; J: TRBJ2-5; V: TRBV7-2; size: .; D: TRBD1
DNA: TGTGCCAGCAGCTTGGGACTAGCGGGGGACACCGGGGAGCTGTTTTTT; CDR3: CASSLGLAGDTGELFF; J: TRBJ2-2; V: TRBV5-4; size: .; D: TRBD2
DNA: TGTGCCAGCAGCTCCCACCGGGAGACCCAGTACTTC; CDR3: CASSSHRETQYF; J: TRBJ2-5; V: TRBV5-4; size: .; D: .
DNA: TGTGCCAGCAGCTTGTTGGACAGGGAGATTGGCAATCAGCCCCAGCATTTT; CDR3: CASSLLDREIGNQPQHF; J: TRBJ1-5; V: TRBV5-6; size: .; D: TRBD1
DNA: TGTGCCAGCGACAGGGGGGGACAAGAGACCCAGTACTTC; CDR3: CASDRGGQETQYF; J: TRBJ2-5; V: TRBV6-6; size: .; D: TRBD1
DNA: TGCAGCGCAAGGGGTGACTATAATTCACCCCTCCACTTT; CDR3: CSARGDYNSPLHF; J: TRBJ1-6; V: TRBV29-1; size: .; D: .
DNA: TGTGCCAGCAGTTACACGGCCGGGGAGCTGTTTTTT; CDR3: CASSYTAGELFF; J: TRBJ2-2; V: TRBV6-5; size: once; D: .
DNA: TGTGCCAGCAGTGAAGTTGCCGGGGGGGCCGGGGAGCTGTTTTTT; CDR3: CASSEVAGGAGELFF; J: TRBJ2-2; V: TRBV6-1; size: .; D: TRBD2
DNA: TGTGCCAGCAGCGTAGGCTACCCAGCGGGGCAAGAGACCCAGTACTTC; CDR3: CASSVGYPAGQETQYF; J: TRBJ2-5; V: TRBV9; size: .; D: TRBD2